These T cell receptor beta chains were read from a single sample in a study of neurological immune-mediated disorders. Via MiXCR, TCRdb re-called the 5' RACE reads, giving one row per CDR3 protein. The sample shows about 71,000 distinct CDR3 sequences, roughly 15% of them seen only once. Specimen: PBMCs. The receptors originated from a female donor with HTLV-1-associated myelopathy (HAM/TSP). Both conserved end residues are part of each CDR3. Each record gives: V gene, J gene, clone size, D gene, CDR3 DNA, CDR3 protein. A D gene is named only where the DNA matches it firmly. Not all rows give a size; the values are once, few, many and, for expanded clones, a class.

>TRBV5-6|TRBJ2-7|NA|NA
TGTGCCAGCAGCTTTTATCATCAGGGCGAGCAGTACTTC
CASSFYHQGEQYF
>TRBV4-2|TRBJ2-7|few|NA
TGTGCCAGCAGCCAAGGTAGCGGCTCCTACGAGCAGTACTTC
CASSQGSGSYEQYF
>TRBV7-9|TRBJ2-2|few|NA
TGTGCCAGCCGCCGGGCAGGGACGAATACCGGGGAGCTGTTTTTT
CASRRAGTNTGELFF
>TRBV20-1|TRBJ1-2|many|NA
TGCAGTGCTAGTGAGGCTCCGGAGGGCTATGGCTACACCTTC
CSASEAPEGYGYTF
>TRBV7-9|TRBJ2-6|many|NA
TGTGCCAGCAGCCCGCGAGGGGTGAATTTGTCCGGGGCCAACGTCCTGACTTTC
CASSPRGVNLSGANVLTF
>TRBV7-8|TRBJ1-3|many|NA
TGTGCCAGCAGCGGTGACAGAAGCAGAATGGGAGGAAACACCATATATTTT
CASSGDRSRMGGNTIYF
>TRBV29-1|TRBJ1-1|many|NA
TGCAGCGTGGGCGGGGGGGCACCGAACACTGAAGCTTTCTTT
CSVGGGAPNTEAFF
>TRBV29-1|TRBJ2-7|many|NA
TGCAGCGTTGTTGACCCCCTCTCCTACGAGCAGTACTTC
CSVVDPLSYEQYF
>TRBV18|TRBJ2-2|many|NA
TGTGCCAGCTCACCAGTCCAGAACACCGGGGAGCTGTTTTTT
CASSPVQNTGELFF
>TRBV12-3/TRBV12-4|TRBJ1-1|many|NA
TGTGCCAGCACCCCCAAAGCTGTGGGAGTTGGCGAAGCTTTCTTT
CASTPKAVGVGEAFF
>TRBV20-1|TRBJ1-2|medium-sized|NA
TGCAGTGCCGTAGACGGTGGTAACTATGGCTACACCTTC
CSAVDGGNYGYTF
>TRBV7-9|TRBJ1-1|NA|NA
TGTGCCAGCAGTTTGCCCCTCAGTGGCACTGAAGCTTTCTTT
CASSLPLSGTEAFF
>TRBV10-2|TRBJ2-2|many|NA
TGCGCCAGCAGCAGATTCACCGGGGAGCTGTTTTTT
CASSRFTGELFF
>TRBV15|TRBJ2-7|many|NA
TGTGCTACCAGCAGAGATCGGGGTAAACTCTCCTACGAGCAGTACTTC
CATSRDRGKLSYEQYF
>TRBV28|TRBJ2-7|many|TRBD1
TGTGCCAGCAGTTCTTTGGGACAGGGGGACCACGAGCAGTACTTC
CASSSLGQGDHEQYF
>TRBV12-3/TRBV12-4|TRBJ1-2|many|NA
TGTGCCAGCAGCGTCGCGGGGATTTGCACCTTC
CASSVAGICTF
>TRBV5-1|TRBJ1-5|many|NA
TGCGCCAGCAGCTATGACCCCGGGACACCTAATCAGCCCCAGCATTTT
CASSYDPGTPNQPQHF
>TRBV6-1|TRBJ2-6|NA|TRBD1
TGTGCCAGCAGGCCAAGAGGACAGGGGTTATCTGGGGCCAACGTCCTGACTTTC
CASRPRGQGLSGANVLTF
>TRBV20-1|TRBJ2-7|many|TRBD1
TGCAGTGCTACGGGACAGGGGTACCACGAGCAGTACTTC
CSATGQGYHEQYF
>TRBV15|TRBJ1-4|few|NA
TGTGCCACCAGCAGAGATCGGGCGACTAATGAAAAACTGTTTTTT
CATSRDRATNEKLFF
>TRBV12-3/TRBV12-4|TRBJ1-1|many|NA
TGTGCCAGCATTTGGGGGGGCCCGAACACTGAAGCTTTCTTT
CASIWGGPNTEAFF
>TRBV15|TRBJ2-1|many|NA
TGTGCCACCAGCAGAGATAAGACCCGGGGGTACAATGAGCAGTTCTTC
CATSRDKTRGYNEQFF
>TRBV4-1|TRBJ1-1|many|NA
TGCGCCAGCAGCCGGGACAATCTAGAAGCTTTCTTT
CASSRDNLEAFF
>TRBV24-1|TRBJ1-2|NA|NA
TGTGCCACCAGTTATTTGACAGCTAACTATGGCTACACTTTC
CATSYLTANYGYTF
>TRBV20-1|TRBJ2-2|many|TRBD2
TGCAGTGCTAGAGATAGGGAGCGGGGGGATTCGAACACCGGGGAGCTGTTTTTT
CSARDRERGDSNTGELFF
>TRBV20-1|TRBJ2-1|many|TRBD2
TGCAGTGCTAGCGGGCTAGCGGGGGCCAAGAGCTCCTACAATGAGCAGTTCTTC
CSASGLAGAKSSYNEQFF
>TRBV7-8|TRBJ2-7|many|NA
TGTGCCAGCAGGTTAGCTCTGACCTCCTACGAGCAGTACTTC
CASRLALTSYEQYF
>TRBV12-3/TRBV12-4|TRBJ1-1|many|NA
TGTGCCAGCAAAGTTTCTTTAGGGGGGACTGAAGCTTTCTTT
CASKVSLGGTEAFF
>TRBV7-8|TRBJ2-5|many|NA
TGTGCCAGCAGCCCGTCCGGGGGGCCCAAAGAGACCCAGTACTTC
CASSPSGGPKETQYF
>TRBV20-1|TRBJ1-2|many|NA
TGCAGTGCTAGTAGTCTAGGCTATGGCTACACCTTC
CSASSLGYGYTF
>TRBV5-1|TRBJ2-5|many|NA
TGCGCCAGCAGCGTTGGGGCTAGCGAGCTACAAGAGACCCAGTACTTC
CASSVGASELQETQYF
>TRBV5-1|TRBJ2-7|medium-sized|TRBD1
TGCGCCAGCAGCTTGGCCGTTCGGACAGGGTTGGACGAGCAGTACTTC
CASSLAVRTGLDEQYF
>TRBV7-2|TRBJ2-5|many|NA
TGTGCCAGCAGCCCCCAAAGGACTATCCAAGAGACCCAGTACTTC
CASSPQRTIQETQYF
>TRBV7-6|TRBJ2-7|many|NA
TGTGCCAGCAGCCTCTACGGGTCCCCCACCTACGAGCAGTACTTC
CASSLYGSPTYEQYF
>TRBV27|TRBJ2-1|many|TRBD2
TGTGCCAGCAGTTTAATGTCAGCGGGGGGATACAATGAGCAGTTCTTC
CASSLMSAGGYNEQFF
>TRBV5-6|TRBJ1-6|many|NA
TGTGCCAGCAGCACCCTGACAGGCGGGGGGATTTCACCCCTCCACTTT
CASSTLTGGGISPLHF
>TRBV24-1|TRBJ1-1|NA|TRBD1
TGTGCCACCAGTGAGGGGACAGGGGGCCAAACTGAAGCTTTCTTT
CATSEGTGGQTEAFF
>TRBV28|TRBJ1-1|many|TRBD1
TGTGCCAGCAGTCCCTCGGACAGGACTGAAGCTTTCTTT
CASSPSDRTEAFF
>TRBV27|TRBJ2-7|many|NA
TGTGCCAGCAGTTTAGCCTTCGGGCAGAGCTCCTACGAGCAGTACTTC
CASSLAFGQSSYEQYF
>TRBV5-1|TRBJ2-7|many|NA
TGCGCCAGCAGCCGCCCCGGGGGCACTGACGAGCAGTACTTC
CASSRPGGTDEQYF
>TRBV12-3/TRBV12-4|TRBJ1-2|few|NA
TGTGCCAGCAGTTTAGATCCCGGCGCCGGGTATGGCTACACCTTC
CASSLDPGAGYGYTF
>TRBV12-3/TRBV12-4|TRBJ1-5|many|TRBD1
TGTGCCAGCAGTTCAGGGGGTCAGCCCCAGCATTTT
CASSSGGQPQHF
>TRBV5-1|TRBJ2-7|NA|NA
TGCGCCAGCAGCTTGCGGGGGGCCTCCTACGAGCAGTACTTC
CASSLRGASYEQYF
>TRBV6-5|TRBJ2-1|many|NA
TGTGCCAGCAGTCAAGGGGGGAGCTCCTACAATGAGCAGTTCTTC
CASSQGGSSYNEQFF
>TRBV24-1|TRBJ2-1|many|TRBD1
TGTGCCACCAGTGATCCAGGACAGGGTAGTAAGAATGAGCAGTTCTTC
CATSDPGQGSKNEQFF
>TRBV20-1|TRBJ2-2|many|NA
TGCAGTGCTAGACAACAGGGTGGGGCCGGGGAGCTGTTTTTT
CSARQQGGAGELFF
>TRBV20-1|TRBJ2-7|many|TRBD1
TGCAGTGCTTCGACAGGGCTATACGAGCAGTACTTC
CSASTGLYEQYF
>TRBV10-3|TRBJ2-5|many|TRBD1
TGTGCCATCAGTTCGTTGCCAGGGGGACAAGAGACCCAGTACTTC
CAISSLPGGQETQYF
>TRBV6-6|TRBJ2-7|NA|NA
TGTGCCAGCAGGCCGAGGACACCCTACGAGCAGTACTTC
CASRPRTPYEQYF
>TRBV5-6|TRBJ2-7|few|TRBD1
TGTGCCAGCAGCCCAGGACAGGGGTCCTACGAGCAGTACTTC
CASSPGQGSYEQYF
>TRBV6-5|TRBJ1-1|NA|NA
TGTGCCAGCAGCCGCGACTCATACACTGAAGCTTTCTTT
CASSRDSYTEAFF